Each of the 29 T cell receptor beta chains below was sequenced from the same sample in a study of blood T cells in healthy people across ages. Primed by a sample-barcoded 5' primer and a J-beta primer mix, a second PCR proceeded for about 6 to 12 cycles. One entry per CDR3 protein results from TCRdb running MiXCR on the 5' RACE reads. Of roughly 800,000 distinct CDR3 sequences in the sample, approximately 25% were seen once. The data also belong to a second study, concerning T cells of mothers and their children.

Sequenced: blood. The receptors come from a boy aged 5-17 years in good health.

This clonotype was found once. The chain carries TRBV29-1 and TRBJ2-5; D gene ambiguous. The J call may be wrong; the DNA end is better matched by TRBJ2-1. Germline V CDR1 and CDR2: SQVTM, ANQGSEA. The CDR3 is made up of 13 amino acids. This CDR3 is CSDGVPPGNEQFF. In nucleotides, the CDR3 is TGCAGCGATGGGGTGCCGCCGGGCAATGAGCAGTTCTTC.

This clonotype was seen more than once but under ten times. The chain is built from TRBV9 and TRBJ2-5; TRBD2 matches at 7 bases. The length of the CDR3 is 15 residues. V shed 4 bases, J shed 5 bases, and the junction held 11 bases outside the gene matches. Germline CDR1 SGDLS, CDR2 YYNGEE. Here the CDR3 reads CASSSDPSGLETQYF. CDR3 nucleotides: TGTGCCAGCAGCTCGGATCCTAGCGGATTGGAGACCCAGTACTTC.

This clonotype was seen a handful of times. The chain uses TRBV20-1 and TRBJ1-1; D unclear. Germline V gene data show CDR1 as DFQATT and CDR2 as SNEGSKA (reference sequence). V dropped 5 bases and J dropped 6 bases, with 10 bases sitting between them. This CDR3 contains 11 residues. The CDR3, as DNA: TGCAGTGCTTTAAGGACGTCTGAAGCTTTCTTT. It is translated as CSALRTSEAFF.

In nucleotides, the CDR3 is TGTGCCAGCAGTCCGGGTACCCCCAGCACAGATACGCAGTATTTT. It specifies CASSPGTPSTDTQYF. The chain uses TRBV6-5 and TRBJ2-3; D unresolved. V lost 5 bases to trimming and J lost 0 bases, with 12 bases between them. Germline CDR1 MNHEY, CDR2 SVGAGI. The CDR3 covers 15 residues.

V usage is TRBV7-3 and J usage is TRBJ1-4, with D perhaps TRBD1 (5 bases). Trimming pared 0 bases from V and 8 bases from J, leaving 28 bases between. The length of the CDR3 is 20 residues. CDR1 SGHTA and CDR2 FQGTGA come from the germline V gene. The CDR3 bases are TGTGCCAGCAGCTTAACCCCAGGTCACTTTTTGGCTGCGGGGGTGGAAAAACTGTTTTTT. Amino acid sequence: CASSLTPGHFLAAGVEKLFF.

This clonotype was detected only a few times. In nucleotides, the CDR3 is TGCAGCGTTGAATTAAGTTCGTTCGACAGCTCCTACAATGAGCAGTTCTTC. It specifies CSVELSSFDSSYNEQFF. V and J are TRBV29-1 and TRBJ2-1, with a tentative D call TRBD1 (5 bases). Germline-derived CDR1 and CDR2 are SQVTM and ANQGSEA. V shed 2 bases and J shed 0 bases, with 17 bases lying between them. CDR3 size: 17 residues.

The chain uses TRBV29-1 and TRBJ2-5; D is ambiguous. The better agreement between TRBJ2-1 and the DNA end casts doubt on the J call. Germline V CDR1 and CDR2: SQVTM, ANQGSEA. The CDR3 loop spans 12 amino acids. The CDR3 loop is CSVNIGHNEQFF. The CDR3 DNA reads TGCAGCGTTAACATCGGCCACAATGAGCAGTTCTTC.

CDR3 sequence: CASSEPSGTLQYF. The CDR3 DNA sequence: TGTGCCAGCAGTGAACCTAGCGGCACCCTTCAGTACTTC. This chain links TRBV6-1 with TRBJ2-7; 7 bases are a match to TRBD2. V was clipped by 2 bases and J by 10 bases; unmatched bases: 8. Per germline, CDR1 MNHNS and CDR2 SASEGT. The CDR3 totals 13 residues.

The sample holds a few counts of this clonotype. This sequence joins TRBV4-1 and TRBJ2-3; TRBD2 matches 7 bases. J gave up 6 bases and V 4 bases, and 16 bases lay outside the gene matches. Germline CDR1 reads MGHRA; CDR2 reads YSYEKL. The CDR3 consists of 17 residues. Here the CDR3 reads CASSLGSGGSITDTQYF. The CDR3 DNA follows: TGCGCCAGCAGCCTTGGTTCGGGCGGGAGTATAACGGATACGCAGTATTTT.

The rearrangement joins TRBV6-7 to TRBJ2-7, with D maybe TRBD2 (6 bases). TRBV6-7 carries the ORF label, with uncertain function. This CDR3 contains 15 residues. The V gene lost 2 bases and the J gene lost 6 bases, with 17 bases spanning the gap. CDR3 nucleotides: TGTGCCAGCAGTTACGCGGAGGGATCCCGATCCGAGCAGTACTTC. This gives the protein CASSYAEGSRSEQYF.

This clonotype was detected only a few times. The rearrangement uses TRBV12-3 or TRBV12-4 and TRBJ2-1; D ambiguous. The V and J ends lost 6 bases and 8 bases respectively, with 11 bases between them. This CDR3 is built from 12 residues. The CDR3 region is CASSPSLHEQFF. The DNA of the CDR3 is TGTGCCAGCAGCCCCAGCCTCCATGAGCAGTTCTTC.

This clonotype was detected once. V usage is TRBV7-9 and J usage is TRBJ2-3, with D possibly being TRBD2 (5 bases). The CDR3 has 18 residues. Trimming removed 1 base at V and 0 bases at J, with 17 bases between. The V gene's germline CDR1 is SEHNR and CDR2 FQNEAQ (reference sequence). Written as DNA, the CDR3 is TGTGCCAGCAGCTTAGGGGCCATGAGGGAGATAAGCACAGATACGCAGTATTTT. Amino acid sequence: CASSLGAMREISTDTQYF.

The J gene is TRBJ1-1, the V gene TRBV29-1; D uncertain. V was cut by 0 bases and J by 4 bases, with 6 bases left in between. The CDR3 runs 12 residues. Germline values: CDR1 SQVTM, CDR2 ANQGSEA. CDR3 sequence reads: CSVEDTRTEAFF. Here the CDR3 DNA reads TGCAGCGTTGAAGACACGCGCACTGAAGCTTTCTTT.

This sequence joins TRBV29-1 and TRBJ2-7, with TRBD1 identical over 9 bases. CDR1 is SQVTM and CDR2 is ANQGSEA in the germline V gene. This CDR3 comprises 14 residues. Unmatched junction bases numbered 11, after V lost 7 bases and J lost 4 bases. The CDR3 bases are TGCAGCGCTGGAGCGTGGGGACAGGGTTACGAGCAGTACTTC. It codes for CSAGAWGQGYEQYF.

Ten or more counts support this clonotype. One junction end disagrees with the germline gene, perhaps due to a read error. The V call is TRBV5-1, the J call TRBJ2-3, with 9 bases lining up with TRBD2. The V gene's germline CDR1 is SGHRS and CDR2 YFSETQ. This CDR3 spans 16 amino acids. The CDR3 DNA is TGTGCCAGCAGCTTAGGGCTAGCGGGGAGCACAGATACGCAGTATTTT. Translating gives CASSLGLAGSTDTQYF.

The CDR3 here is CASRSKGGGTGELFF. In DNA form, the CDR3 reads TGTGCCAGCAGATCCAAGGGTGGGGGCACCGGGGAGCTGTTTTTT. This sequence joins TRBV7-2 and TRBJ2-2; tentatively, D is TRBD1 or TRBD2 (5 bases each). The germline V and J ends were trimmed by 6 bases and 4 bases, with 15 bases remaining between them. The CDR3 totals 15 residues. The germline gives CDR1 SGHTA, CDR2 FQGNSA.

This clonotype was counted a few times. The chain carries TRBV5-1 and TRBJ2-2; 7 positions match TRBD1. The CDR3 is 16 residues long. Trimming cost V 4 bases and J 1 base; bases outside gene matches: 7. CDR1 is SGHRS and CDR2 is YFSETQ in the germline V gene. CDR3 in DNA: TGCGCCAGCAGCCCGGGGACAGAATTGAACACCGGGGAGCTGTTTTTT. This sequence encodes CASSPGTELNTGELFF. Filled out from reference TRBV5-1 and TRBJ2-2, the complete variable domain reads KAGVTQTPRYLIKTRGQQVTLSCSPISGHRSVSWYQQTPGQGLQFLFEYFSETQRNKGNFPGRFSGRQFSNSRSEMNVSTLELGDSALYLCASSPGTELNTGELFFGEGSRLTVL.

V gene TRBV6-6 combines with J gene TRBJ2-5; D unresolved. V lost 0 bases and J 4 bases, leaving 12 bases between the germline ends. The CDR3 spans 15 residues. Germline V gene sequence: CDR1 MNHNY, CDR2 SVGAGI (reference sequence). The CDR3 region has the DNA TGTGCCAGCAGTTACTCTACCGTTCCAGGAGAGACCCAGTACTTC. Translated, it gives CASSYSTVPGETQYF.

The rearrangement uses TRBV14 and TRBJ2-5, with unresolved D. The assigned J gene may be wrong: the sequence end matches TRBJ2-7 better. CDR3 length equals 16 residues. Germline loops: CDR1 SGHDN, CDR2 FVKESK. CDR3 in amino acids: CASSHYPRSASYEQYF. In DNA form, the CDR3 reads TGTGCCAGCAGCCATTACCCCAGGAGCGCCTCCTACGAGCAGTACTTC.

The chain has TRBV7-9 and TRBJ2-2; 10 bases fit TRBD2. CDR1 is SEHNR and CDR2 is FQNEAQ in the germline V gene (reference sequence). The CDR3 runs 16 residues. The V and J ends lost 8 bases and 7 bases, in that order; junction bases with no gene match: 13. This CDR3 is CASHDGLAGVFGELFF. The CDR3 region has the DNA TGTGCCAGCCACGACGGGCTAGCGGGAGTTTTCGGGGAGCTGTTTTTT.

This clonotype was seen just once. The chain uses TRBV7-9 and TRBJ2-1; D ambiguous. Near its end, the DNA agrees better with TRBJ2-7, so the J call may be wrong. Germline assignment: CDR1 SEHNR and CDR2 FQNEAQ (reference sequence). CDR3 length equals 13 residues. The CDR3 DNA follows: TGTGCCAGCAGCTTCCTCCCCGAATACGAGCAGTACTTC. Protein product: CASSFLPEYEQYF.

This chain joins TRBV28 and TRBJ1-4, with a weak D call TRBD1 (6 bases). The CDR3 totals 16 residues. V dropped 6 bases and J dropped 5 bases, with 19 bases sitting between them. Germline V gene lookup returns CDR1 MDHEN and CDR2 SYDVKM. The DNA of the CDR3 is TGTGCCAGCAGCCAGGCCTCCGGGACACCGAATGAAAAACTGTTTTTT. Protein sequence: CASSQASGTPNEKLFF.

The chain recombines TRBV11-2 with TRBJ2-1, with D possibly matching TRBD1 (5 bases). This CDR3 is built from 15 residues. The V gene's germline CDR1 is SGHAT and CDR2 FQNNGV. Trimming left V 1 base short and J 8 bases short, with 15 bases between. The CDR3 region has the DNA TGTGCCAGCAGCTTAGGAACAGGATATTCCGATGAGCAGTTCTTC. It encodes CASSLGTGYSDEQFF.

A remark on this clonotype: Sequence at one end of the junction differs from germline and may be a read error. The V call is TRBV4-3, the J call TRBJ2-1, with D unclear. The length of the CDR3 is 16 residues. Germline lookup yields CDR1 LGHNA and CDR2 YSLEER. In DNA form, the CDR3 reads TGCGCCAGCAGCCGGGCAGGTGGCGGCTCCTGCAATGAGCAGTTCTTC. It codes for CASSRAGGGSCNEQFF.

This clonotype was detected only a few times. The chain employs TRBV4-1 and TRBJ1-5; D gene ambiguous. Germline CDR1 reads MGHRA; CDR2 reads YSYEKL. V lost 0 bases and J 4 bases, leaving 10 bases between the germline ends. There are 15 residues in the CDR3. CDR3 loop: CASSQDDQGNQPQHF. The CDR3 DNA is TGCGCCAGCAGCCAAGATGATCAAGGGAATCAGCCCCAGCATTTT.

The chain uses TRBV29-1 and TRBJ2-1, with D possibly being TRBD1 (6 bases). The CDR3 runs 12 residues. V lost 7 bases and J 8 bases, leaving 15 bases between the germline ends. The germline CDR1 and CDR2 sequences are SQVTM and ANQGSEA. Here the CDR3 reads CSARTDGDEQFF. The DNA for the CDR3 is TGCAGCGCTCGGACAGACGGGGATGAGCAGTTCTTC.

The CDR3 protein is CASSFNRRPLSGANVLTF. CDR3 sequence (DNA): TGTGCCAGCAGCTTCAACCGGAGACCACTCTCTGGGGCCAACGTCCTGACTTTC. The chain employs TRBV7-9 and TRBJ2-6, with no clear D. The CDR3 sequence is 18 residues long. Germline V gene sequence: CDR1 SEHNR, CDR2 FQNEAQ (reference sequence). V was trimmed by 3 bases and J by 0 bases, leaving 15 bases between them.

The J gene is TRBJ2-5, the V gene TRBV28; D gene ambiguous. The CDR3 covers 11 residues. Germline V gene lookup returns CDR1 MDHEN and CDR2 SYDVKM. The CDR3 sequence: CVRAAAETQYF. In nucleotides, the CDR3 is TGTGTCCGAGCCGCTGCGGAGACCCAGTACTTC.

As to this clonotype: The junction differs from germline at one of its ends, possibly a read error. The rearrangement joins TRBV28 to TRBJ1-4, with D perhaps matching TRBD1 (6 bases). CDR1 is MDHEN and CDR2 is SYDVKM in the germline V gene. The CDR3 is 16 residues long. The CDR3 DNA reads as TGTGCCAGCAGTTCGTACTGGACAGCTTCTAATGAAAAACTGGTTTTT. This encodes CASSSYWTASNEKLVF.